Presented here are 19 T cell receptor beta chains from one specimen sequenced in a study of cytomegalovirus exposure and HLA in healthy donors. Vbeta (60) and Jbeta (13) primers were used in the PCR. TCRdb's copy holds only in-frame clones and misses some; the assay was immunoSEQ multiplex PCR. The table has around 160,000 clones, about 79% seen once. Sequencing input: PBMCs. The receptor source for this set is a man aged 50-60 years in good health and CMV-seropositive.

V usage is TRBV7-2 and J usage is TRBJ1-4; a weak D match, TRBD1 (6 bases). The CDR3 has 15 residues. Germline V gene sequence: CDR1 SGHTA, CDR2 FQGNSA. Trimming left V 2 bases short and J 3 bases short, with 10 bases between. The CDR3 loop reads CASSLWGLANEKLFF. The CDR3 DNA reads as TGTGCCAGCAGCTTATGGGGGCTGGCTAATGAAAAACTGTTTTTT. The full variable domain, completed using reference TRBV7-2 and TRBJ1-4, is GAGVSQSPSNKVTEKGKDVELRCDPISGHTALYWYRQSLGQGLEFLIYFQGNSAPDKSGLPSDRFSAERTGGSVSTLTIQRTQQEDSAVYLCASSLWGLANEKLFFGSGTQLSVL.

The rearrangement joins TRBV10-3 to TRBJ2-2; a weak D match, TRBD1 (5 bases). Germline V CDR1 and CDR2: ENHRY, SYGVKD. V was cut by 9 bases and J by 8 bases, with 13 bases left in between. The CDR3 has 12 residues. This CDR3 is CAMQGIFGELFF. CDR3 bases: TGTGCCATGCAGGGAATTTTTGGGGAGCTGTTTTTT.

The chain couples TRBV13 to TRBJ1-2; D might be TRBD1 (6 bases). The CDR3 extends over 15 amino acids. Germline CDR1 PRHDT, CDR2 FYEKMQ (reference sequence). Trimming stripped 4 bases from V and 3 bases from J, with 15 bases between. CDR3 in amino acids: CASSSMTGLDYGYTF. The CDR3 DNA is TGTGCCAGCAGCTCCATGACAGGTCTAGACTATGGCTACACCTTC.

The chain employs TRBV9 and TRBJ1-1; maybe TRBD1 (5 bases). In germline, CDR1 is SGDLS, CDR2 YYNGEE. This CDR3 is built from 14 residues. V lost 1 base and J lost 0, with 7 bases in between. The CDR3 region has the DNA TGTGCCAGCAGCGTACAGGGTATGAACACTGAAGCTTTCTTT. This translates into CASSVQGMNTEAFF.

The chain is built from TRBV30 and TRBJ1-6, with TRBD1 matching over 7 bases. The germline gives CDR1 GTSNPN, CDR2 SVGIG (reference sequence). This CDR3 contains 15 residues. With 4 bases clipped from V and 7 bases from J, the junction kept 10 bases outside the gene matches. The CDR3 sequence: CAWNPTKGANSPLHF. As DNA, the CDR3 is TGTGCCTGGAACCCGACAAAGGGGGCCAATTCACCCCTCCACTTT.

The rearrangement links TRBV7-8 to TRBJ1-5; 8 nucleotides line up with TRBD1. V lost 1 base and J lost 4; bases outside the gene matches: 0. The CDR3 contains 14 residues. Germline V gene data show CDR1 as SGHVS and CDR2 as FQNEAQ. CDR3: CASSLGQGNQPQHF. CDR3 in DNA: TGTGCCAGCAGCTTAGGACAGGGGAATCAGCCCCAGCATTTT.

The chain uses TRBV9 and TRBJ1-2, with a tentative D call TRBD1 (6 bases). V lost 4 bases to trimming and J lost 9 bases, with 22 bases between them. In germline, CDR1 is SGDLS, CDR2 YYNGEE. CDR3 size: 15 residues. The CDR3 loop reads CASSPEGGTGHSYTF. The CDR3 DNA reads as TGTGCCAGCAGCCCCGAGGGGGGGACCGGGCATAGCTACACCTTC.

V is TRBV30 and J is TRBJ2-7; D possibly corresponds to TRBD2 (6 bases). This CDR3 spans 16 amino acids. Per germline, CDR1 GTSNPN and CDR2 SVGIG (reference sequence). V was cut by 1 base and J by 2 bases, with 18 bases left in between. CDR3 DNA sequence: TGTGCCTGGAGTGCGGGGGTCAGGGCCGACCCCTACGAGCAGTACTTC. Its protein is CAWSAGVRADPYEQYF.

This clone is a singleton in its sample. This sequence joins TRBV5-6 and TRBJ2-2; D may be TRBD1 (6 bases). V was cut by 3 bases and J by 3 bases, with 12 bases left in between. CDR1 is SGHDT and CDR2 is YYEEEE in the germline V gene. The CDR3 totals 15 residues. For the CDR3, the DNA is TGTGCCAGCAGCTGGGGGCAGGGACACACCGGGGAGCTGTTTTTT. This encodes CASSWGQGHTGELFF.

V is TRBV28 and J is TRBJ1-6; tentatively, D is TRBD1 (5 bases). The CDR3 contains 13 residues. V gave up 8 bases and J gave up 5 bases, with 10 bases separating them. CDR1 is MDHEN, CDR2 SYDVKM, per germline. CDR3 loop: CASRATDNSPLHF. The CDR3 bases are TGTGCCAGCCGGGCGACAGATAATTCACCCCTCCACTTT.

The V gene is TRBV6-1, the J gene TRBJ1-5; 7 bases align to TRBD1. The V gene's germline CDR1 is MNHNS and CDR2 SASEGT. After removal of 4 bases from V and 5 bases from J, the junction contained 2 bases not matched to a gene. The CDR3 covers 13 residues. The chain's CDR3 is CASSGDRDQPQHF. The CDR3 bases are TGTGCCAGCAGTGGGGACAGAGATCAGCCCCAGCATTTT.

The gene calls are TRBV4-1 and TRBJ2-7; D remains ambiguous. CDR1 is MGHRA, CDR2 YSYEKL, per germline. V lost 1 base to trimming and J lost 2 bases, with 12 bases between them. This CDR3 is 15 amino acids long. The CDR3 spells CASSQVQKKTYEQYF. CDR3 DNA sequence: TGCGCCAGCAGCCAAGTACAGAAAAAAACCTACGAGCAGTACTTC.

This clone was seen more than once but under ten times. The chain links TRBV27 to TRBJ1-5; 9 bases agree with TRBD1. The CDR3 is 15 amino acids. Germline CDR1 is MNHEY and CDR2 is SMNVEV (reference sequence). Losses at the gene ends were 5 bases for V and 2 bases for J; bases not matched to a gene: 4. The CDR3 sequence: CASSPRQGGNQPQHF. CDR3 DNA: TGTGCCAGCAGTCCTCGACAGGGGGGCAATCAGCCCCAGCATTTT.

The genes are TRBV10-3 and TRBJ2-4; 16 positions match TRBD2. V lost 5 bases, J lost 9 bases, and 10 bases stayed unmatched. The CDR3 runs 17 residues. Germline V gene sequence: CDR1 ENHRY, CDR2 SYGVKD. CDR3 nucleotide sequence: TGTGCCATCAGTTCGCCGGGACTAGCGGGGGGGGCGGGCATTCAGTACTTC. Translating it yields CAISSPGLAGGAGIQYF.

The chain combines TRBV4-3 with TRBJ1-1; TRBD1 agrees at 9 bases. The germline gives CDR1 LGHNA, CDR2 YSLEER. Unmatched junction bases numbered 10, after V lost 3 bases and J lost 2 bases. This CDR3 is 17 amino acids long. Written as DNA, the CDR3 is TGCGCCAGCAGCCAGGACAGGGGAAGGGAACTCAACACTGAAGCTTTCTTT. Its protein product is CASSQDRGRELNTEAFF.

Concerning this clone itself: One end of the junction does not line up with germline, which may come from a read error. This sample also contains other DNA sequences that code for the same CDR3. The chain carries TRBV18 and TRBJ2-5, with D uncertain. The CDR3 consists of 13 residues. The germline CDR1 and CDR2 sequences are KGHSH and LQKENI. CDR3 nucleotide sequence: TGTGCCAGTTCACCACGAGAAAAAGAGACCCAGTACTTC. It is translated as CASSPREKETQYF. Looking up the rest from reference TRBV18 and TRBJ2-5 gives the full variable domain: NAGVMQNPRHLVRRRGQEARLRCSPMKGHSHVYWYRQLPEEGLKFMVYLQKENIIDESGMPKERFSAEFPKEGPSILRIQQVVRGDSAAYFCASSPREKETQYFGPGTRLLVL.

The V call is TRBV2, the J call TRBJ1-4; weak D call: TRBD1 (5 bases). The CDR3 length is 14 residues. CDR1 and CDR2 from the germline V gene are SNHLY and FYNNEI. The V end was cut by 5 bases, the J end by 2 bases, with 9 bases between. Here the CDR3 reads CASSLQVTNEKLFF. The CDR3 DNA reads as TGTGCCAGCAGTTTACAGGTTACTAATGAAAAACTGTTTTTT.

This chain links TRBV7-9 with TRBJ2-7; D is perhaps TRBD1 (6 bases). The CDR3 extends over 16 amino acids. The V end was cut by 1 base, the J end by 0 bases, with 13 bases between. Germline CDR1 and CDR2: SEHNR and FQNEAQ (reference sequence). The CDR3 sequence: CASSLGGDRSSYEQYF. For the CDR3, the DNA is TGTGCCAGCAGCTTAGGAGGTGACAGGAGCTCCTACGAGCAGTACTTC.

The rearrangement joins TRBV6-6 to TRBJ2-3, with 7 bases identical to TRBD1. Trimming cost V 5 bases and J 0 bases; bases outside gene matches: 5. Germline lookup yields CDR1 MNHNY and CDR2 SVGAGI (reference sequence). The CDR3 sequence is 15 residues long. The CDR3 DNA reads TGTGCCAGCAGTAAGACAGGGTCTAGCACAGATACGCAGTATTTT. This gives the protein CASSKTGSSTDTQYF.